This T cell receptor beta chain was found in a study of draining lymph node invasion in breast cancer (TCRdb year 2020). At the level of the whole study: Metastasis in lymph nodes was diagnosed using histology and cytokeratin immunohistochemistry and was confirmed with EpCAM/CD45 flow cytometry. In a separate targeted assay, bulk TCR-beta CDR3 sequencing compared sorted memory regulatory T cells and memory conventional CD4 T cells across breast cancer tissues. Matched non-invaded and tumor-invaded tumor-draining lymph nodes plus the primary tumor were contributed by each patient, with both Treg and Tconv subsets profiled. The separate targeted TCR sequencing included lymph nodes from five patients, and primary tumors were also sequenced for three of those five patients. Beyond this particular receptor, the publication reports: Roughly 12-25% of Treg TCRs were shared with Tconvs per tissue, interpreted as suggesting peripheral Treg induction. Tracking the tumor top-100 clones was possible in just a couple of patients. Some of the top 100 tumor clones were detected in invaded and non-invaded nodes, and this detection was taken to suggest recirculation between tumor and draining nodes. In the targeted TCR-seq data, Tregs appeared to be more clonally expanded than Tconvs in all tissues, and lower diversity was found for both subsets in tumor than in lymph nodes. Whether Treg conversion occurred in a given organ or whether converted Tregs recirculated between nodes and tumor could not be resolved from the data. TCRs shared between the Treg and Tconv subsets were viewed as suggestive of, but not proof of, a common clonal origin.

In regard to this clonotype: Its binding antigen is unknown. No base quality information exists; no much larger clone differs at one position.

Libraries were made using bulk RNA-seq. TCRdb records Illumina HiSeq 2500 as the sequencer. Turning to the authors' computational methods: CDR3 sequences in the separate targeted TCR-seq dataset were extracted from raw reads and quantified using MiXCR version 2.1.5 with default parameters. TCR-beta clones in the separate targeted TCR-seq dataset were defined according to the combination of V gene, J gene and CDR3 sequence. For the separate targeted TCR-seq dataset, clones with fewer than three counts were filtered out, after which only the 90% most strongly expressed clones in each sample were kept. In the separate targeted TCR-seq dataset, Treg-Tconv overlap was calculated per tissue as the number of shared clones divided by the total number of Treg clones, multiplied by 100. Through fastp at Q25 and MiXCR, TCRdb rebuilt clones from the public reads, retaining in-frame beta chains. Rows with one shared CDR3 protein collapse into an entry with the most common genes and DNA. TCRdb, not the original authors, processed these V and J calls. Present in this sample are over 3,500 distinct CDR3 sequences, about three quarters of which were seen just once. Clones ranked in the top ten supply about 1.8% of the sample.

Inclusive of the bounding cysteine and phenylalanine, the CDR3 is 12 residues long. The retained sequence is limited to the CDR3, 36 bases, with the frame set at the first base. Memory conventional CD4 T cells were isolated by sorting for CD4+ CD45RA- CD25- cells. Tumor-draining lymph nodes were classified as non-invaded or invaded according to the absence or presence of metastatic tumor cells. Before staining and sorting, a Miltenyi Pan T Cell isolation kit was used to pre-enrich the T cells. Primary tumors were characterized by immunohistochemistry for estrogen receptor, progesterone receptor, HER2 and Ki-67. Fresh surgical tissue was processed within a few hours after surgery by cutting into small fragments. Tissue fragments were enzymatically digested with Liberase TL plus DNase for roughly 20 minutes and were then filtered through a 40-micrometer strainer. Sorting used a BD FACS Aria II with roughly 96-99% purity, after DAPI live/dead staining. The sorted cells were lysed in TCL buffer, and a Norgen Single Cell RNA purification kit, including DNase treatment, was used to purify the RNA.

The sequenced sample was sorted memory CD4+ effector T cells from a lymph node. The sample's cell subset or site label is to be understood as: CD45RA-negative sorted CD4+ T cells (memory Tconv or effector/memory Treg). Rearrangement joined TRBV21-1 to TRBJ1-5. TRBV21-1 is tagged as a pseudogene. This TCR was recovered from a female donor with luminal breast cancer. At the DNA level, the sequence is TGTGCCAGCAGCAAACGTGGTGGGCCCCAGCATTTT. It is translated as CASSKRGGPQHF.